A single sample gave rise to the 10 T cell receptor beta chains below, sequenced in a study of T cells in Graves' hyperthyroidism and ophthalmopathy. Amplified regions were TCR beta CDR3 sequences from RNA transcripts. An initial round of RT-PCR targeting the TCR CDR3 relied on the HTBI primer set. TCRdb recomputed calls from the multiplex PCR reads with MiXCR, one row per CDR3 protein. This table holds 250,000 or so distinct CDR3 sequences, 13% to 15% found once. Sequenced material: blood. All receptors come from a woman aged 45-65 years with Graves' hyperthyroidism that later progressed to Graves' ophthalmopathy.

CDR3 in DNA: TGTGCCAGCAGCTCAGGAGGACTAGCGGGGAATGAGCAGTTCTTC. It encodes CASSSGGLAGNEQFF. V usage is TRBV7-2 and J usage is TRBJ2-1; 12 bases are shared with TRBD2. CDR3 length: 15 residues. Germline assignment: CDR1 SGHTA and CDR2 FQGNSA. V shed 4 bases, J shed 7 bases, and the junction held 5 bases outside the gene matches.

Ten or more counts support this clonotype. V is TRBV28 and J is TRBJ2-3, with D maybe TRBD1 (7 bases). CDR1 is MDHEN, CDR2 SYDVKM, per germline. The CDR3 has 16 residues. Trimming took off 5 bases at V and 2 bases at J, with 17 bases between the two ends. As DNA, the CDR3 is TGTGCCAGCAGTGGAGGGGGCCGCTCCTTCACAGATACGCAGTATTTT. This translates into CASSGGGRSFTDTQYF. Combining the CDR3 with reference TRBV28 and TRBJ2-3 gives the whole variable domain DVKVTQSSRYLVKRTGEKVFLECVQDMDHENMFWYRQDPGLGLRLIYFSYDVKMKEKGDIPEGYSVSREKKERFSLILESASTNQTSMYLCASSGGGRSFTDTQYFGPGTRLTVL.

This clonotype was counted many times. The chain joins TRBV20-1 to TRBJ1-5, with 7 bases lining up with TRBD1. Germline V gives CDR1 DFQATT, CDR2 SNEGSKA (reference sequence). V lost 7 bases, J lost 5 bases, and 5 bases stayed unmatched. CDR3 length equals 12 residues. The CDR3 loop reads CSVGTDYQPQHF. The CDR3 DNA sequence: TGCAGTGTAGGGACAGACTATCAGCCCCAGCATTTT.

This clonotype was detected ten times or more. The genes are TRBV29-1 and TRBJ2-5; 10 nucleotides match TRBD2. The germline V gene has CDR1 SQVTM and CDR2 ANQGSEA. The CDR3 length is 15 residues. J gave up 4 bases and V 6 bases, and 11 bases lay outside the gene matches. The CDR3 spells CSVPSSGSNIETQYF. The CDR3 region has the DNA TGCAGCGTACCCTCTAGCGGGAGTAATATAGAGACCCAGTACTTC.

This clonotype has ten or more counts. The chain employs TRBV5-5 and TRBJ2-7; possible D gene TRBD2, 8 bases. The CDR3 has 14 residues. Germline CDR1 reads SGHKS; CDR2 reads YYEKEE (reference sequence). The ends were cut back, 4 bases at V and 3 bases at J, with 14 bases in the middle. The CDR3 spells CASSRGGQIYEQYF. CDR3 DNA: TGTGCCAGCAGCCGGGGGGGACAGATCTACGAGCAGTACTTC.

Ten or more counts support this clonotype. The chain couples TRBV7-9 to TRBJ2-2, with TRBD1 identical over 9 bases. Germline lookup yields CDR1 SEHNR and CDR2 FQNEAQ (reference sequence). J lost 2 bases, V lost 5 bases, and 15 bases had no gene match. CDR3 length: 19 amino acids. The CDR3 reads CASSPHPGQGSHNTGELFF. The CDR3 DNA reads TGTGCCAGCAGCCCACACCCCGGACAGGGGAGCCATAACACCGGGGAGCTGTTTTTT.

This clonotype occurred a few times. The chain joins TRBV5-8 to TRBJ2-3; possible D gene TRBD2, 6 bases. V gave up 0 bases and J gave up 0 bases, with 11 bases separating them. The CDR3 has 16 residues. Per germline, CDR1 SGHTS and CDR2 YDEGEE. Here the CDR3 reads CASSLAGTPSTDTQYF. The CDR3 DNA is TGTGCCAGCAGCTTGGCGGGGACTCCCAGCACAGATACGCAGTATTTT.

This clonotype was counted at least ten times. The gene calls are TRBV20-1 and TRBJ2-3; D may be TRBD1 (7 bases). The V gene's germline CDR1 is DFQATT and CDR2 SNEGSKA (reference sequence). V was shortened by 3 bases and J by 1 base, with 17 bases between the two germline ends. The length of the CDR3 is 16 residues. CDR3 sequence reads: CSASEGAWEGTDTQYF. The CDR3 region has the DNA TGCAGTGCTAGTGAGGGGGCCTGGGAGGGCACAGATACGCAGTATTTT.

This clonotype occurred many times. The V gene is TRBV7-9, the J gene TRBJ2-7; D is possibly TRBD1 (5 bases). Deletions cut 8 bases from V and 1 base from J, with 15 bases between. This CDR3 has 14 amino acids. Germline CDR1 and CDR2: SEHNR and FQNEAQ (reference sequence). CDR3: CASPPAGSSYEQYF. The CDR3 DNA reads TGTGCCAGCCCCCCGGCAGGGTCGTCCTACGAGCAGTACTTC.

Many counts were recorded for this clonotype. This chain links TRBV10-3 with TRBJ1-5, with 7 bases matching TRBD1. This CDR3 is built from 15 residues. V lost 6 bases and J lost 4; bases outside the gene matches: 9. Germline V gene lookup returns CDR1 ENHRY and CDR2 SYGVKD. The CDR3 nucleotides read TGTGCCATCAGGCGGGCCGGGACAGAGAATCAGCCCCAGCATTTT. The encoded protein is CAIRRAGTENQPQHF.